This T cell receptor (beta chain) comes out of a study of T cell changes during pregnancy in multiple sclerosis. The CDR3 is 15 amino acids. V lost 4 bases and J lost 6; bases outside the gene matches: 8. Per the germline V gene, CDR1 is SGHVS and CDR2 is FQNEAQ. Produced via immunoSEQ multiplex PCR; TCRdb's table is partial and in-frame only. The table lists tens of thousands of clones, around 93% of them singletons. The V gene is TRBV7-8, the J gene TRBJ1-5; 8 bases align to TRBD1. The material was peripheral blood, obtained after pregnancy. The sequence came from a female donor in good health, enrolled as a control in a pregnancy study. The CDR3 nucleotides read TGTGCCAGCAGCTCCGGACAGGGAGGGGGTCAGCCCCAGCATTTT. This translates into CASSSGQGGGQPQHF.